This T cell receptor (beta chain) was identified during a study of CD8 T cells in Susac syndrome. This CDR3 has 15 amino acids. The RNA input was roughly 0.45 to 1 ug, and it was reverse transcribed with random hexamers. An immunoSEQ multiplex PCR amplified TCR beta CDR3 over 54 Vbeta and 13 Jbeta. TCRdb used MiXCR to reprocess the immunoSEQ multiplex PCR reads, holding one entry per CDR3 protein. The sample has a few hundred thousand distinct CDR3 sequences; approximately 95% are singletons. To note about this clonotype: The germline gene is not matched at one end of the junction; a read error may be the cause.

Sequencing of TCR beta was performed on blood CD8+ and CD4+ T cells. Patients with stable or active relapsing-remitting disease, all of them treatment-naive, made up the multiple sclerosis controls. The TEMRA cells underwent FACS enrichment, while the CD8+ and CD4+ T cells underwent negative isolation. The chain links TRBV12-3 or TRBV12-4 to TRBJ2-6; D unresolved. The source material was CD4+ T cells from PBMCs. The TCR sequence derives from a human donor with multiple sclerosis. The CDR3 DNA reads TGTGCCAGCCGTTTCTCGGCCTCTGGGGCCAACGTCCTGACTTTC. This sequence encodes CASRFSASGANVLTF.